This T cell receptor (beta chain) derives from a study of cytomegalovirus exposure and HLA in healthy donors. V gave up 5 bases and J gave up 1 base, with 5 bases separating them. This CDR3 has 11 amino acids. Looked up from germline, CDR1 is DFQATT and CDR2 is SNEGSKA (reference sequence). The PCR contained 60 Vbeta and 13 Jbeta primers. Using immunoSEQ multiplex PCR, the repertoire was profiled, and TCRdb retains in-frame clones only, with some absent. This sample has 150,000 to 250,000 clones, with almost 85% found just once. General study findings and limits: Presence/absence results assume similar sequencing depth per donor, which may not hold. Cytomegalovirus status was reportedly diagnosed by the classifier with high sensitivity and specificity. Some V segments, TRBV6-2 and TRBV6-3 among them, were indistinguishable and were therefore excluded.

Remarks on this clone: Its antigen is not known.

The source is a woman in her 50s in good health and CMV-seronegative. Sequencing was done on a sample of PBMCs. The J gene is TRBJ1-1, the V gene TRBV20-1, with D unresolved. The CDR3 bases are TGCAGTGCTCGGTGGAACACTGAAGCTTTCTTT. As protein: CSARWNTEAFF.